The table lists the clone carrying this T cell receptor (beta chain) with a count of one. Its antigen is undetermined. The data originate from a study of T cell responses to AZD1222 COVID-19 vaccine. At the level of the study: Second doses at about 4 or about 12 weeks were pooled. Study-wide points: Variant regions that are unmutated are reportedly the target of nearly half of spike-specific TCRs. Clonal diversity may have been underestimated in mostly white British donors. Spike-specific TCR repertoires showed rising breadth and depth after two AZD1222 doses.

Sequencing was performed with immunoSEQ multiplex PCR; in TCRdb, only in-frame clones are kept and a portion is missing. The sample holds around 180,000 clones, 92% seen once. Per germline, CDR1 SGHDT and CDR2 YYEEEE. The CDR3 is 15 amino acids. J lost 2 bases, V lost 4 bases, and 4 bases had no gene match. Sequencing was performed on peripheral blood, taken on day 0 of AZD1222 vaccination. The chain couples TRBV5-6 to TRBJ2-5, with TRBD2 matching over 11 bases. This receptor was obtained from an adult in good health. CDR3 residues: CASSLWTSGQETQYF. CDR3 DNA sequence: TGTGCCAGCAGCCTGTGGACTAGCGGGCAAGAGACCCAGTACTTC.